Each of the 10 T cell receptor beta chains below was sequenced from the same sample in a study of cytomegalovirus exposure and HLA in healthy donors. PCR involved 60 Vbeta and 13 Jbeta primers. TCRdb's table, derived via immunoSEQ multiplex PCR, lists solely in-frame clones and lacks some. The table includes over 150,000 clones, 80% detected once. Material: PBMCs. These receptors originate from a man aged 30-40 years in good health and CMV-seropositive.

The chain combines TRBV5-5 with TRBJ1-2; D unclear. Germline loops: CDR1 SGHKS, CDR2 YYEKEE (reference sequence). Trimming removed 4 bases from V and 5 bases from J, with 12 bases in between. The CDR3 sequence is 13 residues long. This CDR3 is CASSPGGRYGYTF. The CDR3 nucleotides read TGTGCCAGCAGCCCTGGAGGACGGTATGGCTACACCTTC.

The chain links TRBV6-1 to TRBJ1-2; tentatively, D is TRBD1 (6 bases). The CDR3 contains 15 residues. Germline CDR1 MNHNS, CDR2 SASEGT. Between the trimmed V and J ends, which lost 0 bases and 5 bases, there was a span of 13 bases. The CDR3 DNA is TGTGCCAGCAGTGAAGCGCCAGGGGATTCGTATGGCTACACCTTC. Translation gives CASSEAPGDSYGYTF.

This clone was counted once. This chain connects TRBV7-2 to TRBJ2-7; 8 bases fit TRBD1. V dropped 1 base and J dropped 3; count of bases not matched to a gene: 11. The CDR3 spans 17 residues. The V gene's germline CDR1 is SGHTA and CDR2 FQGNSA. The chain's CDR3 is CASSLVTTSDRGYEQYF. The CDR3, as DNA: TGTGCCAGCAGCTTAGTAACTACGTCCGACAGGGGCTACGAGCAGTACTTC.

The chain employs TRBV28 and TRBJ1-1, with D possibly TRBD1 on 5 matching bases. The CDR3 totals 12 residues. CDR1 MDHEN and CDR2 SYDVKM come from the germline V gene. Trimming took 5 bases from V and 2 from J, leaving 6 bases between them. This CDR3 reads CASSGANTEAFF. The CDR3, as DNA: TGTGCCAGCAGTGGGGCTAACACTGAAGCTTTCTTT.

In regard to this clone: The germline gene is not matched at one end of the junction; a read error may be the cause. J is TRBJ1-2 and V is TRBV7-3, with 7 nucleotides matching TRBD1. Germline loops: CDR1 SGHTA, CDR2 FQGTGA. This CDR3 contains 13 residues. The CDR3 reads CASSHPGWGQFAF. In DNA form, the CDR3 reads TGTGCCAGCAGCCATCCGGGGTGGGGACAGTTCGCCTTC.

This clone was seen only once. This chain connects TRBV5-1 to TRBJ2-7, with 8 bases identical to TRBD1. This CDR3 has 17 amino acids. V lost 4 bases, J lost 7 bases, and 19 bases stayed unmatched. Germline CDR1 is SGHRS and CDR2 is YFSETQ. CDR3 sequence: CASSPWGPGQAIGEQYF. CDR3 DNA: TGCGCCAGCAGCCCATGGGGCCCGGGACAGGCCATCGGGGAGCAGTACTTC.

J is TRBJ2-1 and V is TRBV28; 8 nucleotides line up with TRBD2. J was trimmed by 4 bases and V by 4 bases; bases with no gene match: 3. The CDR3 has 14 amino acids. Germline values: CDR1 MDHEN, CDR2 SYDVKM. CDR3 amino acids: CASSWVAGYNEQFF. DNA of the CDR3: TGTGCCAGCAGTTGGGTAGCGGGATACAATGAGCAGTTCTTC.

The chain joins TRBV18 to TRBJ2-5; the match to TRBD2 covers 7 bases. Germline trimming cut 3 bases from V and 1 base from J; bases unmatched to any gene: 11. The length of the CDR3 is 17 residues. In germline, CDR1 is KGHSH, CDR2 LQKENI. The CDR3 region is CASSPREVEYAQETQYF. The CDR3 bases are TGTGCCAGCTCACCCCGGGAGGTAGAGTATGCCCAAGAGACCCAGTACTTC.

V gene TRBV9 combines with J gene TRBJ1-3; perhaps TRBD1 as D (6 bases). V was pared by 1 base and J by 4 bases, with 9 bases between. The CDR3 loop spans 14 amino acids. The germline CDR1 and CDR2 sequences are SGDLS and YYNGEE. CDR3 DNA: TGTGCCAGCAGCGTACGAGACAGGGGAAACACCATATATTTT. It encodes CASSVRDRGNTIYF. Full variable domain (outside the CDR3, taken from reference TRBV9 and TRBJ1-3): DSGVTQTPKHLITATGQRVTLRCSPRSGDLSVYWYQQSLDQGLQFLIQYYNGEERAKGNILERFSAQQFPDLHSELNLSSLELGDSALYFCASSVRDRGNTIYFGEGSWLTVV.

The chain is built from TRBV6-5 and TRBJ1-1; 7 bases are a match to TRBD1. The V segment lost 6 bases and the J segment 5 bases; nucleotides outside the gene matches: 6. Looked up from germline, CDR1 is MNHEY and CDR2 is SVGAGI. This CDR3 comprises 13 residues. As DNA, the CDR3 is TGTGCCAGCAGGTACAGGGGCGCGACTGAAGCTTTCTTT. It is translated as CASRYRGATEAFF.